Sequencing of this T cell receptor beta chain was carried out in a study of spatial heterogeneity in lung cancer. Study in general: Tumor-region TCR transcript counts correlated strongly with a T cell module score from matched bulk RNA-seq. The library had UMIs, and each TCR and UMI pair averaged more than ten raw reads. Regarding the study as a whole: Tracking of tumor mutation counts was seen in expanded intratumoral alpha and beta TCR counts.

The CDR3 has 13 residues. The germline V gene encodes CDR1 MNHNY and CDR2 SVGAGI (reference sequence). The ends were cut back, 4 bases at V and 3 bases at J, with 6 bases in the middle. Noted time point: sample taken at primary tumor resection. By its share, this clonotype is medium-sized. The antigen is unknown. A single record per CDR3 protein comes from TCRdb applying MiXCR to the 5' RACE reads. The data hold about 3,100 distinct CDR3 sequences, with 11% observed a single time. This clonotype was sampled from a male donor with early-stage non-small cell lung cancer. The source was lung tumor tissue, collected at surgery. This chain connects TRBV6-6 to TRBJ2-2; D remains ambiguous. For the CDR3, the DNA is TGTGCCAGCAGTTCGGAAGACACCGGGGAGCTGTTTTTT. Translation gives CASSSEDTGELFF.